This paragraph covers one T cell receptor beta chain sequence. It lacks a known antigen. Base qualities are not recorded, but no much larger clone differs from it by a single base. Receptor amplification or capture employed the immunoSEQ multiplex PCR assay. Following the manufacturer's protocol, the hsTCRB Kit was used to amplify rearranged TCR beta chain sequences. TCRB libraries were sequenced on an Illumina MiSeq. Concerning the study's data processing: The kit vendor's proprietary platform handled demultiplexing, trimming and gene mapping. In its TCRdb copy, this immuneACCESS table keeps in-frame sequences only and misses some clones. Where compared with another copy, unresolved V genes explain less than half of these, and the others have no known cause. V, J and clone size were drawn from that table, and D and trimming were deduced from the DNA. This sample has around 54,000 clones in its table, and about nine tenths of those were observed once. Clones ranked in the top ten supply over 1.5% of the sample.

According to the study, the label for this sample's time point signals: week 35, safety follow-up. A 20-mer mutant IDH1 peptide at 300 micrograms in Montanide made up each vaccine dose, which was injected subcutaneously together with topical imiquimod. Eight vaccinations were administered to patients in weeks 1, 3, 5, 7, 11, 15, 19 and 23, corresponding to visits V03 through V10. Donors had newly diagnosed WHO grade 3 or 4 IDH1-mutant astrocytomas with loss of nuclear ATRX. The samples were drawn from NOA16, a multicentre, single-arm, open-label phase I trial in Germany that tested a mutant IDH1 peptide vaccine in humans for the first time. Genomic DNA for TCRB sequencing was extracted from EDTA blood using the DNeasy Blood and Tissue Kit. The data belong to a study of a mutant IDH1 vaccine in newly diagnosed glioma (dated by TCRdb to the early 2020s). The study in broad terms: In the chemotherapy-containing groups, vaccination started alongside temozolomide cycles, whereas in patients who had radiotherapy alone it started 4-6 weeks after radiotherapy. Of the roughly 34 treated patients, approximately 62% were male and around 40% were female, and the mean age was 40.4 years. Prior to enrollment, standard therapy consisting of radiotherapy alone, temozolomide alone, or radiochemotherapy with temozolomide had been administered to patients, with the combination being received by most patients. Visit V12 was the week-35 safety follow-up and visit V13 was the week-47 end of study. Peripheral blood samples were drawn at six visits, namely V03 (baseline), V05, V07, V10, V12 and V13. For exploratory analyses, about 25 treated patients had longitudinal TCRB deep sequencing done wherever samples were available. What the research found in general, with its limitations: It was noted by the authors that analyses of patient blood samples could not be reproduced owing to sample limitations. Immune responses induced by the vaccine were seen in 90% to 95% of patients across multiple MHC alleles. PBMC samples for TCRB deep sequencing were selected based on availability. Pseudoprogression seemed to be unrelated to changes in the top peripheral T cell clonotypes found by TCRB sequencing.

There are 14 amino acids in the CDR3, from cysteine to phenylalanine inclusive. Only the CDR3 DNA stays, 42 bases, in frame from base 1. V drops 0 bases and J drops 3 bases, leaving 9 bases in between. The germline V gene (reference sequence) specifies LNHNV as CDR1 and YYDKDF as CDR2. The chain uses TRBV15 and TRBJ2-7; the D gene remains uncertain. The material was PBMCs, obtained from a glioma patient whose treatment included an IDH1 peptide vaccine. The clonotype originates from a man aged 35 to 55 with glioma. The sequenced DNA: TGTGCCACCAGCAGAGAAAGAGCTAACTACGAGCAGTACTTC. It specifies CATSRERANYEQYF.